These 9 T cell receptor beta chains came from one sample sequenced in a study of CD8+ T cells in alopecia areata. As the sequencing template, cDNA was produced by extracting RNA and reverse transcribing it. Only in-frame clones appear in the TCRdb table, and some are missing; sequencing was by immunoSEQ multiplex PCR. The data show 30,000 to 40,000 clones, 60% to 85% seen once. Sequenced input: NKG2D-low CD8+ T cells sorted from blood. These receptors were collected from a human donor with alopecia areata.

As regards this clone: The sample holds other DNA sequences that translate to the same CDR3. The chain links TRBV19 to TRBJ2-1, with 9 bases that match TRBD1. The CDR3 runs 14 residues. Per germline, CDR1 LNHDA and CDR2 SQIVND (reference sequence). The ends lost 7 bases at V and 6 bases at J; junction bases unmatched: 7. CDR3 protein: CASNTGGESNEQFF. In DNA form, the CDR3 reads TGTGCCAGTAACACAGGGGGCGAGTCCAATGAGCAGTTCTTC.

This clone was found once. The chain has TRBV28 and TRBJ2-3, with TRBD1 matching over 8 bases. V was clipped by 4 bases and J by 1 base; unmatched bases: 7. The CDR3 is made up of 16 amino acids. Germline assignment: CDR1 MDHEN and CDR2 SYDVKM. CDR3 in amino acids: CASSSGQATRTDTQYF. CDR3 DNA: TGTGCCAGCAGTTCGGGACAGGCGACCCGCACAGATACGCAGTATTTT.

This clone was recorded only once. This chain links TRBV6-5 with TRBJ2-5; D call uncertain. This CDR3 is built from 14 residues. Germline V gives CDR1 MNHEY, CDR2 SVGAGI. Between the trimmed V and J ends, which lost 4 bases and 0 bases, there was a span of 9 bases. CDR3 sequence: CASSSSPYQETQYF. CDR3 sequence (DNA): TGTGCCAGCAGTTCGTCCCCGTACCAAGAGACCCAGTACTTC.

V and J are TRBV5-4 and TRBJ2-1; D possibly corresponds to TRBD2 (7 bases). The ends were cut back, 5 bases at V and 7 bases at J, with 19 bases in the middle. The V gene's germline CDR1 is SGHNT and CDR2 YYREEE (reference sequence). The CDR3 runs 15 residues. CDR3 sequence: CASSWQGLAENEQFF. CDR3 bases: TGTGCCAGCAGTTGGCAGGGGCTAGCGGAGAATGAGCAGTTCTTC.

This clone was detected a few times. The chain carries TRBV28 and TRBJ2-7; D might be TRBD2 (6 bases). CDR1 and CDR2 from the germline V gene are MDHEN and SYDVKM. Between the trimmed V and J ends, which lost 4 bases and 3 bases, there was a span of 22 bases. The CDR3 totals 17 residues. The CDR3: CASSSPRGSGRIYEQYF. CDR3 nucleotide sequence: TGTGCCAGCAGTTCACCCCGGGGTAGCGGAAGGATCTACGAGCAGTACTTC.

V and J are TRBV2 and TRBJ2-7; D may match TRBD1 or TRBD2 (5 bases each). CDR1 and CDR2 (germline): SNHLY, FYNNEI. V lost 7 bases to trimming and J lost 6 bases, with 13 bases between them. This CDR3 has 12 amino acids. The CDR3 coding sequence is TGTGCCAGCACTCCAGGGAGCGGCGAGCAGTACTTC. Amino acids: CASTPGSGEQYF.

DNA of the CDR3: TGTGCCAGCAGTCGCGCGGGATCGGGAGGTACAGATACGCAGTATTTT. As protein: CASSRAGSGGTDTQYF. The V call is TRBV6-4, the J call TRBJ2-3; 7 bases line up with TRBD2. CDR1 and CDR2 from the germline V gene are MRHNA and SNTAGT. The trim removed 5 bases at V and 3 bases at J, leaving 11 bases unmatched. The CDR3 totals 16 residues.

The V gene is TRBV4-1, the J gene TRBJ2-6, with D possibly matching TRBD2 (5 bases). V was cut by 3 bases and J by 0 bases, with 9 bases left in between. The germline CDR1 and CDR2 sequences are MGHRA and YSYEKL. The CDR3 length is 16 residues. CDR3 nucleotides: TGCGCCAGCAGCCAGGACTGGAGCTCTGGGGCCAACGTCCTGACTTTC. Translating gives CASSQDWSSGANVLTF.

The chain carries TRBV29-1 and TRBJ1-1; D might be TRBD1 (5 bases). The length of the CDR3 is 12 residues. V lost 2 bases to trimming and J lost 1 base, with 5 bases between them. Germline V gene sequence: CDR1 SQVTM, CDR2 ANQGSEA. The CDR3 is CSVETGNTEAFF. CDR3 sequence (DNA): TGCAGCGTTGAAACAGGGAACACTGAAGCTTTCTTT.